This T cell receptor (beta chain) originates from a study of CD8 T cells in Susac syndrome. At the level of the study: The Susac syndrome patients that were sequenced included roughly six with active disease and under 10 in remission. Patients with Susac syndrome were therapy-naive, taking corticosteroids, with some also receiving intravenous immunoglobulin, or taking intravenous immunoglobulin alone at the time their blood was drawn.

RNA in amounts of roughly 0.5 to 1 ug was reverse transcribed with random hexamers. TCRdb reanalysed the immunoSEQ multiplex PCR reads using MiXCR and keeps one entry per CDR3 protein. The sample records hundreds of thousands of distinct CDR3 sequences, over 90% being singletons. Negative isolation was used for CD8+ and CD4+ T cells, and FACS enrichment was applied to TEMRA cells. The TCR was taken from a human donor with Susac syndrome. The sample taken for sequencing was CD4+ T cells from PBMCs.

This CDR3 reads CASSQEVREKLFF. The CDR3, as DNA: TGTGCCAGCAGCCAAGAAGTACGAGAAAAACTGTTTTTT. The V gene is TRBV4-2, the J gene TRBJ1-4, with unresolved D. From germline, CDR1 is LGHNA and CDR2 YNFKEQ. This CDR3 has 13 amino acids. The V and J ends lost 0 bases and 8 bases respectively, with 7 bases between them.